Shown below are 16 T cell receptor beta chains from a single sample sequenced in a study of T cells in Graves' hyperthyroidism and ophthalmopathy (dated by TCRdb to about 2019). Receptors were amplified or captured by multiplex PCR. The reads were generated on an Illumina HiSeq 2000. The TCR beta CDR3 regions were amplified from RNA transcripts. The first round of RT-PCR for the TCR CDR3 was performed with the HTBI primer set and the Qiagen OneStep RT-PCR kit. The public reads were reprocessed in TCRdb via fastp at Q25 and MiXCR, keeping in-frame beta chains. For every CDR3 protein sequence, its rows merge into one entry that carries the most common genes and DNA. This sample is represented by about 380,000 distinct CDR3 sequences; approximately 14% of them were singletons. The leading ten clones occupy approximately 11% of the sample. Sequences were obtained from blood. Receptor source: an older woman with Graves' hyperthyroidism.

A remark on this clonotype: This is likely a read error, given that the CDR3 carries no conserved phenylalanine or tryptophan at its end. V gene TRBV12-3 or TRBV12-4 combines with J gene TRBJ2-7; a possible D gene is TRBD1 (5 bases). The CDR3 totals 14 residues. V lost 6 bases, J lost 0 bases, and 12 bases lay in between. The DNA for the CDR3 is TGTGCCAGCAGCACAGGCTTCAGCTCCTACGAGCAGTACCTC. This encodes CASSTGFSSYEQYL.

V gene TRBV3-1 combines with J gene TRBJ2-2; D not certain. Trimming took 1 base from V and 7 from J, leaving 7 bases between them. The CDR3 is 13 residues long. CDR1 LGHDT and CDR2 YNNKEL come from the germline V gene (reference sequence). The CDR3 region has the DNA TGTGCCAGCAGCCAAGCGGGCATCGGGGAGCTGTTTTTT. It translates to CASSQAGIGELFF.

The sample holds many counts of this clonotype. This chain uses TRBV20-1 with TRBJ1-5, with no clear D. Germline V gene lookup returns CDR1 DFQATT and CDR2 SNEGSKA (reference sequence). Trimming removed 1 base from V and 3 bases from J, with 7 bases in between. This CDR3 spans 13 amino acids. The chain's CDR3 is CSARVLDNQPQHF. The CDR3 DNA reads TGCAGTGCTAGAGTATTGGACAATCAGCCCCAGCATTTT.

In this sample, this clonotype turned up many times. The V call is TRBV19, the J call TRBJ2-5, with a possible D match to TRBD2 (6 bases). V was shortened by 5 bases and J by 4 bases, with 14 bases between the two germline ends. CDR1 LNHDA and CDR2 SQIVND come from the germline V gene (reference sequence). The CDR3 length is 14 residues. The CDR3 DNA follows: TGTGCCAGTAGTTCCTCGGGAGCAGGAGAGACCCAGTACTTC. Its translation is CASSSSGAGETQYF.

This clonotype was counted many times. The V gene is TRBV28, the J gene TRBJ1-1; the D is unclear. This CDR3 contains 17 residues. The germline CDR1 and CDR2 sequences are MDHEN and SYDVKM. V lost 7 bases and J 0 bases, leaving 21 bases between the germline ends. The CDR3, as DNA: TGTGCCAGCACGAGTCTTGCCTATGGTCAAATGAACACTGAAGCTTTCTTT. Protein: CASTSLAYGQMNTEAFF.

This clonotype was seen repeatedly, ten times or more. Germline and junction disagree at one end, which may indicate a read error. The chain carries TRBV5-1 and TRBJ2-3; no definite D call. This CDR3 is built from 15 residues. Looked up from germline, CDR1 is SGHRS and CDR2 is YFSETQ. The CDR3 sequence is CASSLASSSTDTQYF. The CDR3 DNA follows: TGCGCCAGCAGTTTGGCGTCAAGCAGCACAGATACGCAGTATTTT.

This clonotype was detected ten times or more. The gene calls are TRBV7-9 and TRBJ2-7; 8 bases line up with TRBD1. The CDR3 totals 16 residues. The J segment lost 1 base and the V segment lost 0 bases, leaving 5 bases of the junction unmatched. Germline assignment: CDR1 SEHNR and CDR2 FQNEAQ (reference sequence). CDR3 DNA sequence: TGTGCCAGCAGCTTAGCTGGGACAGGTAGTTCCTACGAGCAGTACTTC. Its translation: CASSLAGTGSSYEQYF.

This chain connects TRBV7-9 to TRBJ2-5, with 12 bases fitting TRBD2. The CDR3 has 17 amino acids. Germline V gene sequence: CDR1 SEHNR, CDR2 FQNEAQ (reference sequence). V shed 0 bases, J shed 5 bases, and the junction held 7 bases outside the gene matches. CDR3 in DNA: TGTGCCAGCAGCTTAGCGGACACCGGGACTAGCGGGGAGACCCAGTACTTC. Translating gives CASSLADTGTSGETQYF. Variable domain in full (rest from reference TRBV7-9 and TRBJ2-5): DTGVSQNPRHKITKRGQNVTFRCDPISEHNRLYWYRQTLGQGPEFLTYFQNEAQLEKSRLLSDRFSAERPKGSFSTLEIQRTEQGDSAMYLCASSLADTGTSGETQYFGPGTRLLVL.

The sample holds many counts of this clonotype. The J gene is TRBJ2-7, the V gene TRBV15; a possible D gene is TRBD1 (6 bases). Germline lookup yields CDR1 LNHNV and CDR2 YYDKDF (reference sequence). The V end was cut by 2 bases, the J end by 3 bases, with 14 bases between. This CDR3 has 15 amino acids. CDR3 loop: CATSRSRVDSYEQYF. The CDR3 nucleotides read TGTGCCACCAGCAGATCTCGGGTGGACAGCTACGAGCAGTACTTC.

This clonotype was seen at least ten times. V gene TRBV11-3 combines with J gene TRBJ2-2; D uncertain. Germline loops: CDR1 SGHNT, CDR2 YENEEA. The germline V and J ends were trimmed by 3 bases and 1 base, with 6 bases remaining between them. The length of the CDR3 is 14 residues. CDR3 sequence reads: CASSFPLNTGELFF. CDR3 DNA: TGTGCCAGCAGCTTTCCCCTGAACACCGGGGAGCTGTTTTTT.

This clonotype showed up just a few times. A much larger clone lies a single base off, so this may be a read error. The rearrangement links TRBV27 to TRBJ2-1, with 10 bases fitting TRBD2. J lost 2 bases, V lost 10 bases, and 8 bases had no gene match. The CDR3 runs 15 residues. Germline CDR1 and CDR2: MNHEY and SMNVEV (reference sequence). CDR3 sequence: CANRAAGGPYNEQFF. DNA for the CDR3: TGTGCCAACAGGGCAGCGGGAGGGCCCTACAATGAGCAGTTCTTC.

Turning to this clonotype: Since a much larger clone is just one base distant, this may be a read error. The chain uses TRBV6-1 and TRBJ2-5; TRBD2 matches at 12 bases. CDR1 is MNHNS and CDR2 is SASEGT in the germline V gene. The CDR3 totals 15 residues. The V segment lost 5 bases and the J segment 9 bases; nucleotides outside the gene matches: 10. The CDR3 protein is CASSRLAGDLEAQYF. In nucleotides, the CDR3 is TGTGCCAGCAGTCGACTAGCGGGAGATTTGGAGGCCCAGTACTTC.

In its sample, this clonotype was seen many times. The chain links TRBV7-6 to TRBJ2-1; 9 nucleotides line up with TRBD2. Germline V lookup: CDR1 SGHVS, CDR2 FNYEAQ. Trimming at V came to 1 base and at J to 8 bases, leaving 6 bases not matched to a gene. The CDR3 has 15 amino acids. The CDR3 DNA reads as TGTGCCAGCAGCTTAGTTAGCGGGAGTGCCTATGAGCAGTTCTTC. Protein sequence: CASSLVSGSAYEQFF.

The sample holds many counts of this clonotype. The chain uses TRBV7-9 and TRBJ1-4; 11 bases align to TRBD1. CDR1 is SEHNR and CDR2 is FQNEAQ in the germline V gene (reference sequence). V lost 3 bases, J lost 6 bases, and 3 bases stayed unmatched. The CDR3 has 15 amino acids. In nucleotides, the CDR3 is TGTGCCAGCAGCTTCGGACAGGGGGCGGATGAAAAACTGTTTTTT. Protein product: CASSFGQGADEKLFF.

This clonotype was counted between two and nine times. V usage is TRBV5-1 and J usage is TRBJ2-3; no definite D call. The length of the CDR3 is 18 residues. Trimming took 2 bases from V and 5 from J, leaving 24 bases between them. CDR1 SGHRS and CDR2 YFSETQ come from the germline V gene. The CDR3 bases are TGCGCCAGCAGCTTTGGACCCCGTAGTGGGAAACTCCTAGATACGCAGTATTTT. Translating gives CASSFGPRSGKLLDTQYF.

This clonotype was observed a few times. The gene calls are TRBV12-3 or TRBV12-4 and TRBJ1-4; 9 bases map to TRBD1. Trimming at V came to 4 bases and at J to 9 bases, leaving 6 bases not matched to a gene. CDR3 length: 14 residues. CDR3: CASSSGQGRKKLFF. The CDR3 bases are TGTGCCAGCAGTTCCGGACAGGGGAGGAAAAAACTGTTTTTT.